Sequencing of this T cell receptor beta chain was carried out in a study of blood T cell repertoires in COVID-19. Study overall: From T cells, B-cell-depleted T cells, or PBMCs came the material, which was cDNA or gDNA.

The germline V and J ends were trimmed by 0 bases and 0 bases, with 6 bases remaining between them. This CDR3 contains 14 residues. The germline V gene encodes CDR1 SGHKS and CDR2 YYEKEE (reference sequence). In the original analysis: By means of reference gene primer amplification, nucleated cell counts were estimated. The method was immunoSEQ multiplex PCR; TCRdb's version includes in-frame clones alone and lacks a portion of them. V, J and clone size reflect that table, while D and trimming were determined from the DNA. The sample records around 110,000 clones, roughly 79% being singletons. The chain is built from TRBV5-5 and TRBJ2-5; D is unresolved. This receptor was obtained from a man between 65 and 85 years old with active or convalescent COVID-19. Sequences were obtained from peripheral blood. The CDR3 region is CASSLVPDQETQYF. The CDR3 region has the DNA TGTGCCAGCAGCTTGGTGCCAGACCAAGAGACCCAGTACTTC.